This TCR beta chain was profiled in a study of cytomegalovirus exposure and HLA in healthy donors. Study conclusions and caveats: Three of the chains that were CMV-associated were confirmed in vitro to be specific for CMV antigens. Productive rates of about 87% or about 30% were seen for most TCR beta V segments in an earlier analysis.

PCR primers comprised 60 Vbeta and 13 Jbeta primers. The table came from immunoSEQ multiplex PCR; TCRdb's copy has only in-frame clones and leaves some out. This table has 150,000 to 200,000 clones, roughly 87% appearing once. The germline V and J ends were trimmed by 4 bases and 0 bases, with 10 bases remaining between them. The germline V gene encodes CDR1 LNHDA and CDR2 SQIVND (reference sequence). The CDR3 runs to 15 residues. As to this clone: Its antigen is unknown.

Healthy bone marrow donors made up the cohort. This chain uses TRBV19 with TRBJ2-1; D remains unclear. This sequence originates from a girl in the first two years of life in good health and CMV-seronegative. The sample consisted of PBMCs. The CDR3 is CASSTVRSSYNEQFF. The CDR3 bases are TGTGCCAGTAGTACGGTTAGGAGCTCCTACAATGAGCAGTTCTTC.